Listed below are T cell receptor beta chains from one sample, sequenced in a study of blood T cell repertoires in COVID-19. Profiled with immunoSEQ multiplex PCR; TCRdb holds only in-frame clones, not every one. The table includes a few hundred thousand clones, more than 80% detected once. The specimen sequenced was peripheral blood. These receptor sequences come from a young woman with COVID-19, enrolled during active disease. Each CDR3 is given with its conserved first and last residue. The D gene is left open where the match is weak. Rows give clone size only sometimes, using once, few, many, or a class for an expanded clone.

>NA|TRBJ1-5|few|TRBV29-1
CSVQQGEDQPQHF
TGCAGCGTCCAACAGGGTGAGGATCAGCCCCAGCATTTT
>NA|TRBJ2-1|NA|TRBV29-1
CSVEDPRGTRNEQFF
TGCAGCGTTGAAGACCCCCGGGGAACGAGGAATGAGCAGTTCTTC
>TRBD2|TRBJ2-1|NA|TRBV19
CASSTRTSGPEQFF
TGTGCCAGTAGTACCAGGACTAGCGGGCCCGAGCAGTTCTTC
>NA|TRBJ2-1|NA|TRBV5-4
CASSLRDSYNEQFF
TGTGCCAGCAGCTTACGGGACTCCTACAATGAGCAGTTCTTC
>TRBD2|TRBJ2-1|NA|TRBV11-2
CASSLLSGGSHNVEQFF
TGTGCCAGCAGCTTACTATCCGGGGGGAGCCACAATGTAGAGCAGTTCTTC
>NA|TRBJ1-1|NA|TRBV2
CASSRTVNTEAFF
TGTGCCAGCAGCCGGACAGTGAACACTGAAGCTTTCTTT
>TRBD1|TRBJ1-1|once|TRBV7-2
CASSSGQARKTEAFF
TGTGCCAGCAGCTCTGGACAGGCGAGAAAAACTGAAGCTTTCTTT
>TRBD2|TRBJ2-3|NA|TRBV29-1
CSAVFGLAGYTDTQYF
TGCAGCGCCGTATTCGGACTAGCGGGGTATACAGATACGCAGTATTTT
>TRBD2|TRBJ2-1|NA|TRBV7-2
CASSLGGLAGNEQFF
TGTGCCAGCAGCTTAGGGGGACTAGCGGGCAATGAGCAGTTCTTC
>NA|TRBJ1-4|NA|TRBV2
CASSDSIGLTTNEKLFF
TGTGCCAGCAGTGATTCTATCGGGTTGACAACTAATGAAAAACTGTTTTTT
>NA|TRBJ2-3|NA|TRBV5-4
CASSLSASTDTQYF
TGTGCCAGCAGCCTAAGCGCTAGCACAGATACGCAGTATTTT
>TRBD2|TRBJ2-7|NA|TRBV11-2
CASSSRGGGYEQYF
TGTGCCAGCAGCTCGCGGGGGGGCGGCTACGAGCAGTACTTC
>NA|TRBJ1-4|NA|TRBV4-2
CASSQEGGWDEKLFF
TGTGCCAGCAGCCAAGAGGGAGGATGGGATGAAAAACTGTTTTTT
>NA|TRBJ1-1|NA|TRBV30
CAWTRDSNTEAFF
TGTGCCTGGACCCGCGACAGTAACACTGAAGCTTTCTTT
>TRBD1|TRBJ2-5|NA|TRBV15
CATSKGQGASMGETQYF
TGTGCCACCAGCAAAGGACAGGGGGCGTCGATGGGGGAGACCCAGTACTTC
>TRBD2|TRBJ2-7|NA|TRBV4-1
CASSQDFGGDSYEQYF
TGCGCCAGCAGCCAAGACTTCGGGGGGGACTCCTACGAGCAGTACTTC
>TRBD1|TRBJ1-4|NA|TRBV29-1
CSAWTGNEKLFF
TGCAGCGCCTGGACAGGGAATGAAAAACTGTTTTTT
>TRBD1|TRBJ1-5|NA|TRBV2
CATKTGFSQPQHF
TGTGCCACCAAGACAGGGTTCAGTCAGCCCCAGCATTTT
>TRBD1|TRBJ2-3|few|TRBV13
CASSRQGAGTDTQYF
TGTGCCAGCAGCCGACAGGGGGCGGGCACAGATACGCAGTATTTT
>TRBD2|TRBJ2-1|NA|TRBV5-1
CASSLGILAGDWNEQFF
TGCGCCAGCAGCTTGGGTATACTAGCGGGAGATTGGAATGAGCAGTTCTTC
>NA|TRBJ2-2|NA|TRBV4-3
CASSQDLSRLNTGELFF
TGCGCCAGCAGCCAAGATCTCAGCAGGCTGAACACCGGGGAGCTGTTTTTT
>TRBD1|TRBJ1-2|NA|TRBV6-5
CASRGQGESYGYTF
TGTGCCAGCAGGGGACAGGGAGAGTCCTATGGCTACACCTTC
>NA|TRBJ2-1|NA|TRBV19
CASSPGLYNEQFF
TGTGCCAGTAGTCCCGGACTATACAATGAGCAGTTCTTC
>NA|TRBJ1-5|NA|TRBV4-3
CASSQGLAYQPQHF
TGCGCCAGCAGCCAGGGACTAGCGTATCAGCCCCAGCATTTT
>NA|TRBJ2-3|NA|TRBV5-1
CASSTGWLESTDTQYF
TGCGCCAGCAGCACAGGATGGCTAGAGAGCACAGATACGCAGTATTTT
>TRBD2|TRBJ2-3|NA|TRBV4-3
CASSTGGRGDTQYF
TGCGCCAGCAGTACGGGGGGGCGTGGAGATACGCAGTATTTT
>TRBD2|TRBJ2-5|NA|TRBV13
CASSTSWTSSAGETQYF
TGTGCCAGCAGCACCTCGTGGACTAGCTCGGCCGGAGAGACCCAGTACTTC
>TRBD2|TRBJ2-1|NA|TRBV27
CASSLSGGVPYNEQFF
TGTGCCAGCAGTTTATCGGGAGGGGTTCCCTACAATGAGCAGTTCTTC
>NA|TRBJ2-5|NA|TRBV11-3
CASSRQETQYF
TGTGCCAGCAGCCGCCAAGAGACCCAGTACTTC
>TRBD1|TRBJ1-2|NA|TRBV5-1
CASSVGTGQNLNYGYTF
TGCGCCAGCAGCGTCGGGACAGGGCAAAATTTAAACTATGGCTACACCTTC
>NA|TRBJ1-1|few|TRBV10-1
CASSEMQGTEAFF
TGCGCCAGCAGTGAGATGCAGGGAACTGAAGCTTTCTTT
>NA|TRBJ1-1|NA|TRBV13
CASSLDTKRAFF
TGTGCCAGCAGCTTAGACACCAAGAGGGCTTTCTTT
>NA|TRBJ2-1|NA|TRBV19
CASGILEQDNEQFF
TGTGCCAGTGGAATACTAGAGCAAGACAATGAGCAGTTCTTC
>NA|TRBJ2-1|NA|TRBV10-2
CASSFGGLRYNEQFF
TGCGCCAGCTCCTTCGGAGGCCTCCGCTACAATGAGCAGTTCTTC
>TRBD2|TRBJ2-1|NA|TRBV7-2
CASSLEAGGPPYEQFF
TGTGCCAGCAGCTTAGAAGCGGGGGGGCCTCCCTATGAGCAGTTCTTC
>TRBD2|TRBJ2-1|NA|TRBV5-4
CASSSGTSGIYEQFF
TGTGCCAGCAGCTCCGGGACTAGCGGGATCTATGAGCAGTTCTTC
>TRBD1|TRBJ2-1|NA|TRBV10-1
CASSDPGTEDNNEQFF
TGCGCCAGCAGTGACCCCGGGACAGAGGATAACAATGAGCAGTTCTTC
>NA|TRBJ2-7|NA|TRBV15
CATSREGGQSYEQYF
TGTGCCACCAGCAGAGAGGGCGGACAGTCCTACGAGCAGTACTTC
>TRBD1|TRBJ1-2|few|TRBV27
CASSVGQHYGYTF
TGTGCCAGCAGTGTGGGACAGCACTATGGCTACACCTTC
>NA|TRBJ2-7|once|TRBV4-1
CASSQEGGLSSYEQYF
TGCGCCAGCAGCCAAGAAGGGGGACTAAGCTCCTACGAGCAGTACTTC
>NA|TRBJ1-5|NA|TRBV14
CASSQDWQDGHQPQHF
TGTGCCAGCAGCCAAGATTGGCAGGATGGGCATCAGCCCCAGCATTTT
>TRBD2|TRBJ2-3|many|TRBV6-5
CASSRRSGADTQYF
TGTGCCAGCTCACGTCGGAGCGGGGCCGATACGCAGTATTTT
>TRBD1|TRBJ1-3|NA|TRBV7-6
CASSSPGQRSGNTIYF
TGTGCCAGCAGCTCGCCGGGACAGCGTTCTGGAAACACCATATATTTT
>TRBD1|TRBJ2-5|NA|TRBV6-2/TRBV6-3
CASSSSFRGQVGETQYF
TGTGCCAGCAGTTCCTCATTCAGGGGGCAGGTGGGAGAGACCCAGTACTTC
>TRBD1|TRBJ1-2|NA|TRBV2
CASSARGQGEIGGYTF
TGTGCCAGCAGTGCCAGGGGACAGGGGGAAATCGGTGGCTACACCTTC
>NA|TRBJ1-2|few|TRBV28
CAISIRGGYSGYTF
TGTGCCATCTCAATCAGGGGCGGGTATAGTGGCTACACCTTC
>NA|TRBJ1-6|NA|TRBV30
CAWSGPRRNSPLHF
TGTGCCTGGAGCGGCCCCCGGCGGAATTCACCCCTCCACTTT
>NA|TRBJ1-2|NA|TRBV5-6
CASSLRRRPYYGYTF
TGTGCCAGCAGCTTGAGACGCAGGCCCTACTATGGCTACACCTTC
>NA|TRBJ1-1|once|TRBV11-2
CASSPHRANTEAFF
TGTGCCAGCAGCCCCCACAGGGCCAACACTGAAGCTTTCTTT
>NA|TRBJ1-6|NA|TRBV5-8
CASSLGRVVSPLHF
TGTGCCAGCAGCTTGGGCAGGGTGGTTTCACCCCTCCACTTT
>NA|TRBJ1-2|NA|TRBV7-9
CASSQTPNYGYTF
TGTGCCAGCAGCCAGACACCTAACTATGGCTACACCTTC